This TCR beta chain was sequenced for a study of T cells in lung cancer brain metastases. Background on the study: Most patients, about 90% of the 20, got no therapy between primary and metastasis resection. Study-wide points: Preoperative corticosteroid effects on brain metastasis T cell infiltration were not controlled. DNA fragmentation in FFPE samples may have prevented full retrieval of the infiltrating T cell repertoire.

By sample share, this clone is large. Its antigen is undetermined. The CDR3 consists of 14 residues. Germline values: CDR1 SGHDN, CDR2 FVKESK. V gave up 0 bases and J gave up 4 bases, with 10 bases separating them. Assay: immunoSEQ multiplex PCR; the TCRdb copy retains only in-frame clones and omits some. The sample records several thousand clones, more than 75% being singletons. The specimen sequenced was tumor tissue from a brain metastasis. This TCR derives from a woman aged 45 to 65 with non-small cell lung cancer that had spread to the brain. The chain employs TRBV14 and TRBJ2-7; D remains ambiguous. The CDR3 bases are TGTGCCAGCAGCCAAGAAGAACGCCCGTACGAGCAGTACTTC. This gives the protein CASSQEERPYEQYF.